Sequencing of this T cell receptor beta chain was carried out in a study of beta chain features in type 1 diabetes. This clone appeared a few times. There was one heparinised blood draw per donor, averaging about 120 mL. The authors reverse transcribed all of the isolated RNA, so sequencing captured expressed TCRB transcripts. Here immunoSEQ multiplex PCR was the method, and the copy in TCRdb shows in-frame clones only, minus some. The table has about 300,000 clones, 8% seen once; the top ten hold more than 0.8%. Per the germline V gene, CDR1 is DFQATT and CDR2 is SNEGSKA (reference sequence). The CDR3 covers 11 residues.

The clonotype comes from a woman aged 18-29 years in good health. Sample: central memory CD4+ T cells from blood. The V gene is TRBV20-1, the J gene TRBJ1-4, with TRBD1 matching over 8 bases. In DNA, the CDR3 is TGCAGATCCGGGACAGGAGAAAAACTGTTTTTT. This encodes CRSGTGEKLFF.